The table lists the clone carrying this T cell receptor (beta chain) with a count of one. Its matching antigen is unknown. The entry originates in a study of OX40 agonist ivuxolimab in advanced cancers. Libraries were prepared by immunoSEQ multiplex PCR; TCRdb keeps only in-frame clonotypes and omits some of them. Of 130,000 or so clones in the sample, about nine tenths are singletons; the top ten hold approximately 0.99%. This CDR3 contains 15 residues. V lost 3 bases to trimming and J lost 4 bases; unmatched junction nucleotides: 9. Germline CDR1 reads SGDLS; CDR2 reads YYNGEE. A history of autoimmune disease or systemic immunosuppression excluded patients. General study results and limits: Researchers did not establish what antigens the expanded peripheral T cells target.

The material sequenced was CD4+ or CD8+ T cells sorted from blood, taken in a trial of the OX40 agonist ivuxolimab. The chain links TRBV9 to TRBJ1-2, with 7 bases matching TRBD1. The sequence came from an adult with an advanced solid tumor such as melanoma, head and neck, liver or kidney cancer. CDR3 sequence: CASSAGDSPFYGYTF. CDR3 nucleotides: TGTGCCAGCAGCGCAGGGGACAGTCCCTTCTATGGCTACACCTTC.